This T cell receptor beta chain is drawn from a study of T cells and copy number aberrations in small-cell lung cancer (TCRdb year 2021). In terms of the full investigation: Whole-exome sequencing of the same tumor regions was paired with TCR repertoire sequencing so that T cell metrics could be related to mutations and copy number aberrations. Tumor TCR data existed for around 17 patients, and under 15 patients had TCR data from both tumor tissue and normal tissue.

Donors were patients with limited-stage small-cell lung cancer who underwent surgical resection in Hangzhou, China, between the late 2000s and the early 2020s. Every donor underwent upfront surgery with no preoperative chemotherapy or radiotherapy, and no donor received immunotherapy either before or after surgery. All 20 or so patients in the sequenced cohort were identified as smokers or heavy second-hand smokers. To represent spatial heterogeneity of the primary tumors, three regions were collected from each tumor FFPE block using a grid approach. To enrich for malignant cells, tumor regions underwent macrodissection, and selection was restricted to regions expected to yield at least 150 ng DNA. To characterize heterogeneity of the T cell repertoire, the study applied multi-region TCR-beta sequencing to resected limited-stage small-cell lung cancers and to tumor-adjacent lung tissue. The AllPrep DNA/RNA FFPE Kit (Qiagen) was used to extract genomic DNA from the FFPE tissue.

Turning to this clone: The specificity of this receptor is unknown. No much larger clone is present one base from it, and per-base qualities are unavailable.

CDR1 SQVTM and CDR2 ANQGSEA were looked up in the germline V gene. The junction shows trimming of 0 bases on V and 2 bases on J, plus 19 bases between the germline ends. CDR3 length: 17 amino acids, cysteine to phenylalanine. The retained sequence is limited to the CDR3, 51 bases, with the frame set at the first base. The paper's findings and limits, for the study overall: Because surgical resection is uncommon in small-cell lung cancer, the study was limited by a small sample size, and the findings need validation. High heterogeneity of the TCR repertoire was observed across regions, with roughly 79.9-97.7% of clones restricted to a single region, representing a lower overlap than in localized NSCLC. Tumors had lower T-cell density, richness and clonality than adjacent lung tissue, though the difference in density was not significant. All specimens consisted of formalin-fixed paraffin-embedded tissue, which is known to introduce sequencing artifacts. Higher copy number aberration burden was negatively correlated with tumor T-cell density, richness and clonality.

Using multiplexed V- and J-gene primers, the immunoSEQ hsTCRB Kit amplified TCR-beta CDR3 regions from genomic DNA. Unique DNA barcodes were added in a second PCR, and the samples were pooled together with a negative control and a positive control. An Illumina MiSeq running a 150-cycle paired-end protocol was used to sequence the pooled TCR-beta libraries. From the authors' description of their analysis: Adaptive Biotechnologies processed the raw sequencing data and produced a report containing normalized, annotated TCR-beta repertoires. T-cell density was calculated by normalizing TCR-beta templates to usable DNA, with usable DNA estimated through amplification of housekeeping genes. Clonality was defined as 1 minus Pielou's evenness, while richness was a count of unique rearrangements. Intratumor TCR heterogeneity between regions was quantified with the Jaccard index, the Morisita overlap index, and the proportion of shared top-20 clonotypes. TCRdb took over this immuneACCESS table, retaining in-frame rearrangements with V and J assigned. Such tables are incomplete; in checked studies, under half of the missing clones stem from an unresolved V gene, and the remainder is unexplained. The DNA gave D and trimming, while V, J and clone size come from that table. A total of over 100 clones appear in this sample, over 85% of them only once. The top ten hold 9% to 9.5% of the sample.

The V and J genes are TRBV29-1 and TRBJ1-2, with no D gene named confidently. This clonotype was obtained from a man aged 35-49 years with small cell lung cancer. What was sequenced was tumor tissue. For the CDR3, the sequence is CSVEELWSAGVNYGYTF. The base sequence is TGCAGCGTTGAAGAGCTCTGGTCGGCTGGGGTAAACTATGGCTACACCTTC.